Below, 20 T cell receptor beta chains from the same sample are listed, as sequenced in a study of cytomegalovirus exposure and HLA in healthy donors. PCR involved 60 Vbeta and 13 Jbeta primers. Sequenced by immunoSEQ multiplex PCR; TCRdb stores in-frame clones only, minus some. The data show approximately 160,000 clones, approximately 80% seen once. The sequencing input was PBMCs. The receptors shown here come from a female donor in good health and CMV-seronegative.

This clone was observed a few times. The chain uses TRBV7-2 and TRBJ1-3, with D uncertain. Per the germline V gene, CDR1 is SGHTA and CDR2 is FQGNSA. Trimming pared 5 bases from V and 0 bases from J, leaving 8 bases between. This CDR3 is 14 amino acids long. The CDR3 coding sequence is TGTGCCAGCAGCCCTCTTTTCTCTGGAAACACCATATATTTT. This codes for CASSPLFSGNTIYF.

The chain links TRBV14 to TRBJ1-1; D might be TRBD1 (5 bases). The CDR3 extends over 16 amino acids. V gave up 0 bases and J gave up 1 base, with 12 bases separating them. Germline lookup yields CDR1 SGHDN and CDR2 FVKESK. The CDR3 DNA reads TGTGCCAGCAGCCAAGATGTCCCAGGGTGGAACACTGAAGCTTTCTTT. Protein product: CASSQDVPGWNTEAFF.

For the CDR3, the DNA is TGTGCCAGCAGCCCTCCACGGAGGCCGAACACCGGGGAGCTGTTTTTT. Encoded protein: CASSPPRRPNTGELFF. The genes are TRBV7-8 and TRBJ2-2; tentative D call: TRBD2 (5 bases). The V gene lost 5 bases and the J gene lost 0 bases, with 13 bases spanning the gap. Germline CDR1 and CDR2: SGHVS and FQNEAQ. There are 16 residues in the CDR3.

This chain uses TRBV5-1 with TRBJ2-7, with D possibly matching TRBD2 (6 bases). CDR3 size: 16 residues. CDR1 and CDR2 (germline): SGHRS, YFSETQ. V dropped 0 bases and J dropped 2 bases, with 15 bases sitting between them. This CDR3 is CASSLAAGGLTYEQYF. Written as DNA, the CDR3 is TGCGCCAGCAGCTTGGCCGCTGGGGGACTTACCTACGAGCAGTACTTC.

The chain's CDR3 is CASSIRTAYSNQPQHF. DNA of the CDR3: TGTGCCAGTAGTATCCGGACAGCTTATAGCAATCAGCCCCAGCATTTT. The chain couples TRBV19 to TRBJ1-5, with D perhaps TRBD1 (6 bases). The V and J ends lost 3 bases and 0 bases respectively, with 12 bases between them. Germline CDR1 LNHDA, CDR2 SQIVND (reference sequence). CDR3 size: 16 residues.

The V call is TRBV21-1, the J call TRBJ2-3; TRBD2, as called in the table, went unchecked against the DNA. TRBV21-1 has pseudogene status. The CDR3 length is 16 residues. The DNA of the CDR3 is TGTGCCAGCAGCAAAGAGTGGACTGCGTACACAGATACGCAGTATTTT. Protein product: CASSKEWTAYTDTQYF.

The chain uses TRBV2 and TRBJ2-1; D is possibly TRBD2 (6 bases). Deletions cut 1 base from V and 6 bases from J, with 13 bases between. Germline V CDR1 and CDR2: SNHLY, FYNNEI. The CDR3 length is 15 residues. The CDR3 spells CASSEEAGRINEQFF. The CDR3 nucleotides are TGTGCCAGCAGTGAAGAGGCAGGGAGGATCAATGAGCAGTTCTTC.

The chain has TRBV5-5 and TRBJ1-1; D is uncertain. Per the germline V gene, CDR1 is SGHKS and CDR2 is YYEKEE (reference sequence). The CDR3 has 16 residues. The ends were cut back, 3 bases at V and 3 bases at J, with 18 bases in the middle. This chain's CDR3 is CASSYSPRTDHTEAFF. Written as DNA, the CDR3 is TGTGCCAGCAGCTACTCTCCGAGAACTGATCACACTGAAGCTTTCTTT.

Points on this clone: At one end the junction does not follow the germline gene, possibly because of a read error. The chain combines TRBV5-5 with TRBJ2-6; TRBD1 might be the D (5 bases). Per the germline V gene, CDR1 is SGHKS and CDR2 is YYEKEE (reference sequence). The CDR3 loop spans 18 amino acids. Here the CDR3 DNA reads TGTGCCAGCAGCTTGTTGTTTGGGGCTGGCTCTGGGGCCAACGGCCTGACTTTC. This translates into CASSLLFGAGSGANGLTF.

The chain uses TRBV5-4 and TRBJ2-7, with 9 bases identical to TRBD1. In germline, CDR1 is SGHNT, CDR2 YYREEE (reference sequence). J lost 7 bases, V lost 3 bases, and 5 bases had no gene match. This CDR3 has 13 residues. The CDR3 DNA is TGTGCCAGCAGCTCGGACAGGGGACGGGAGCAGTACTTC. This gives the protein CASSSDRGREQYF.

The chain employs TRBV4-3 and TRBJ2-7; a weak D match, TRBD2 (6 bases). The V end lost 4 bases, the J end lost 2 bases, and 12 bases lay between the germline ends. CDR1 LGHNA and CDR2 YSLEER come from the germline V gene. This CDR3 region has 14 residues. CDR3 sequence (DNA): TGCGCCAGCAGCCCGGGACTTGCTACCTACGAGCAGTACTTC. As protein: CASSPGLATYEQYF.

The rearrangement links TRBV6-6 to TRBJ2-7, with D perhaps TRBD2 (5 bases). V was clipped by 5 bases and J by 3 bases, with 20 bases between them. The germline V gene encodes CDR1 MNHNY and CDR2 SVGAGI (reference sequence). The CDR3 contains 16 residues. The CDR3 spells CASSPRPGIQYYEQYF. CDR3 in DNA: TGTGCCAGCAGTCCGCGCCCGGGAATTCAATACTACGAGCAGTACTTC.

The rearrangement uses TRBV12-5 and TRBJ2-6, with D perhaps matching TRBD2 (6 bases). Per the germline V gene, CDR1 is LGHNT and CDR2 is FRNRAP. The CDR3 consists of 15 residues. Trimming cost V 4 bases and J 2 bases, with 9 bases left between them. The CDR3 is CASGSWGAGANVLTF. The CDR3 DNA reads TGTGCTAGTGGTTCCTGGGGGGCTGGGGCCAACGTCCTGACTTTC.

CDR3 loop: CASSQEYYTDTQYF. The CDR3 region has the DNA TGCGCCAGCAGCCAAGAGTATTACACAGATACGCAGTATTTT. The chain combines TRBV4-3 with TRBJ2-3; D not certain. The CDR3 is made up of 14 amino acids. Per germline, CDR1 LGHNA and CDR2 YSLEER. With 0 bases removed from V and 2 bases from J, the gap between germline ends came to 6 bases.

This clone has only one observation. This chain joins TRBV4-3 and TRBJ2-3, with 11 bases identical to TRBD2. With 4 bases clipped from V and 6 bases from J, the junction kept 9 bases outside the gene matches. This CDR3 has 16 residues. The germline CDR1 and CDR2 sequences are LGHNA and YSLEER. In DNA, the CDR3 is TGCGCCAGCAGCCTGTTGACTAGCGGGACCTCCGATACGCAGTATTTT. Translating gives CASSLLTSGTSDTQYF.

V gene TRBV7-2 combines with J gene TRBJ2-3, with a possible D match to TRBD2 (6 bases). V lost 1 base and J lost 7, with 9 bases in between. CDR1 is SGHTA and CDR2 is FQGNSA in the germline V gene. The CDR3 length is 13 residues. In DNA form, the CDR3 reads TGTGCCAGCAGCTTAGGTGGGGGGAATACGCAGTATTTT. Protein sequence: CASSLGGGNTQYF.

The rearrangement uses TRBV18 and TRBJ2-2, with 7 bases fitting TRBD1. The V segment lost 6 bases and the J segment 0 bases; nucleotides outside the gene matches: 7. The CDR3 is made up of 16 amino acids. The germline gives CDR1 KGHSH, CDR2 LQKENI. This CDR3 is CASSRGQKPNTGELFF. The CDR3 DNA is TGTGCCAGCTCCCGGGGACAGAAACCGAACACCGGGGAGCTGTTTTTT. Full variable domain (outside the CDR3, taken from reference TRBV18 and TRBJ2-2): NAGVMQNPRHLVRRRGQEARLRCSPMKGHSHVYWYRQLPEEGLKFMVYLQKENIIDESGMPKERFSAEFPKEGPSILRIQQVVRGDSAAYFCASSRGQKPNTGELFFGEGSRLTVL.

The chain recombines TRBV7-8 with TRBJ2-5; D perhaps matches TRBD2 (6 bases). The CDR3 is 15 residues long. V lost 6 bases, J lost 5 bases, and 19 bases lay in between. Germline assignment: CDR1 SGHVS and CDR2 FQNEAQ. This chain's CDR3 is CASSPGDSRRETQYF. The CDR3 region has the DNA TGTGCCAGCAGTCCCGGGGACTCCCGCCGTGAGACCCAGTACTTC.

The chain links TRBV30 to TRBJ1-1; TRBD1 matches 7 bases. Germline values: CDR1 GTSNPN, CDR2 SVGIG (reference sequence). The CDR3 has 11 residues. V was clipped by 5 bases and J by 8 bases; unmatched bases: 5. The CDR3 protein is CAWAGGPEAFF. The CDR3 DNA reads TGTGCCTGGGCAGGGGGTCCCGAAGCTTTCTTT.

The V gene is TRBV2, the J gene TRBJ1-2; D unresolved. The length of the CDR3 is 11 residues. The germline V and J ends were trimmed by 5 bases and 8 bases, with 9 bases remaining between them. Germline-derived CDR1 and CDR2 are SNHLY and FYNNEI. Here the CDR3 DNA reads TGTGCCAGCAGTTATGGGAGCGGCTACACCTTC. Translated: CASSYGSGYTF.